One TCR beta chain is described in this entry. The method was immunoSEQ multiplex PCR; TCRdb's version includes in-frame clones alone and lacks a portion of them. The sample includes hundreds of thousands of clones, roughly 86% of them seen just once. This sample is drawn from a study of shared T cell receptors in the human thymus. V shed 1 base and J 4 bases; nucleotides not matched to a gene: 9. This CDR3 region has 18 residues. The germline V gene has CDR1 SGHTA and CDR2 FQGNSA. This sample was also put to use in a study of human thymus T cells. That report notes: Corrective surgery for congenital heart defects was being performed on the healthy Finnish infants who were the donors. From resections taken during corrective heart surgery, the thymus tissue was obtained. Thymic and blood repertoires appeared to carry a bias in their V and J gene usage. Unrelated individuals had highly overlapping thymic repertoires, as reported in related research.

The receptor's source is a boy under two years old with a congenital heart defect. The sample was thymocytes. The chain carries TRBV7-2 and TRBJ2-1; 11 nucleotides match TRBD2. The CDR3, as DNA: TGTGCCAGCAGCTTAGGTCCACTAGCGGGGGACGAGTACAATGAGCAGTTCTTC. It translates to CASSLGPLAGDEYNEQFF.